These 30 T cell receptor beta chains originate from one sample sequenced in a study of T-cell memory formation after mild COVID-19. TCRdb re-called the 5' RACE reads with MiXCR, one entry per CDR3 protein. Seen here are 250,000 to 400,000 distinct CDR3 sequences, approximately 14% observed once, and the top ten hold 20% to 25%. The sequenced material came from PBMCs or a T cell subset sorted from them (not recorded which). The receptors originated from a man younger than 35 who had mild COVID-19 (a few samples of this study predate the infection). Cell type and time point are not known.

This clonotype was counted a few times. The CDR3 loop reads CASSEASAGRNTIYF. The CDR3 coding sequence is TGTGCCAGCAGTGAAGCTTCGGCAGGGAGAAACACCATATATTTT. The genes are TRBV6-1 and TRBJ1-3, with TRBD1 as a possible D gene (5 bases). Trimming removed 0 bases at V and 5 bases at J, with 11 bases between. This CDR3 comprises 15 residues. Looked up from germline, CDR1 is MNHNS and CDR2 is SASEGT.

The rearrangement links TRBV29-1 to TRBJ2-4, with D uncertain. CDR1 SQVTM and CDR2 ANQGSEA come from the germline V gene. The length of the CDR3 is 11 residues. CDR3 region: CAISAKNIQYF. The CDR3 coding sequence is TGCGCAATTTCGGCCAAAAACATTCAGTACTTC.

The chain uses TRBV27 and TRBJ2-7, with 9 nucleotides matching TRBD1. The length of the CDR3 is 14 residues. Germline V gene data show CDR1 as MNHEY and CDR2 as SMNVEV (reference sequence). The CDR3 bases are TGTGCCAGCAGTTCGGGACAGGGCTCCCACGAGCAGTACGTC. This sequence encodes CASSSGQGSHEQYV.

This chain links TRBV28 with TRBJ1-1; TRBD1 aligns across 11 bases. V shed 5 bases, J shed 4 bases, and the junction held 6 bases outside the gene matches. The CDR3 loop spans 15 amino acids. The V gene's germline CDR1 is MDHEN and CDR2 SYDVKM. The CDR3 protein is CASSAYGTGGTEAFF. The CDR3 DNA sequence: TGTGCCAGCAGTGCCTACGGGACAGGGGGCACTGAAGCTTTCTTT.

V gene TRBV11-2 combines with J gene TRBJ2-7; 9 bases are a match to TRBD2. J lost 2 bases, V lost 5 bases, and 10 bases had no gene match. The CDR3 spans 16 residues. CDR1 and CDR2 from the germline V gene are SGHAT and FQNNGV. The CDR3 here is CASSQSAGGFTYEQYF. Written as DNA, the CDR3 is TGTGCCAGCAGCCAATCAGCGGGGGGTTTTACCTACGAGCAGTACTTC.

This clonotype was counted between two and nine times. The chain employs TRBV9 and TRBJ1-6; D not certain. The CDR3 covers 15 residues. The V and J ends lost 0 bases and 10 bases respectively, with 14 bases between them. Germline values: CDR1 SGDLS, CDR2 YYNGEE. The CDR3 here is CASSVDPGGYSPLHF. The CDR3 DNA sequence: TGTGCCAGCAGCGTAGATCCGGGAGGATACTCACCCCTCCACTTT. Full variable domain (rest looked up from reference TRBV9 and TRBJ1-6): DSGVTQTPKHLITATGQRVTLRCSPRSGDLSVYWYQQSLDQGLQFLIQYYNGEERAKGNILERFSAQQFPDLHSELNLSSLELGDSALYFCASSVDPGGYSPLHFGNGTRLTVT.

V gene TRBV5-1 combines with J gene TRBJ1-2; D is uncertain. CDR3 length: 15 residues. CDR1 is SGHRS, CDR2 YFSETQ, per germline. The V end was cut by 0 bases, the J end by 4 bases, with 13 bases between. CDR3 DNA sequence: TGCGCCAGCAGCTTGGATGTAGGGATCGTCTATGGCTACACCTTC. Its translation: CASSLDVGIVYGYTF.

This clonotype was observed at least ten times. The chain uses TRBV7-2 and TRBJ2-6; D may be TRBD1 (5 bases). The V gene lost 5 bases and the J gene lost 0 bases, with 14 bases spanning the gap. CDR3 length equals 17 residues. Germline V gene data show CDR1 as SGHTA and CDR2 as FQGNSA. The chain's CDR3 is CASSPSRAYSGANVLTF. CDR3 bases: TGTGCCAGCAGCCCGAGCAGGGCGTACTCTGGGGCCAACGTCCTGACTTTC.

A few counts support this clonotype. J is TRBJ1-1 and V is TRBV20-1, with D unresolved. Germline V gene sequence: CDR1 DFQATT, CDR2 SNEGSKA (reference sequence). Trimming took off 5 bases at V and 1 base at J, with 8 bases between the two ends. CDR3 length: 12 residues. The CDR3 DNA is TGCAGTGCTGGTAGCAGGAACACTGAAGCTTTCTTT. Protein product: CSAGSRNTEAFF.

There are many counts of this clonotype. The CDR3, as DNA: TGCGCCAGCAGCTTGGACGGGGACAGGGGCATTCAGTACTTC. Translation gives CASSLDGDRGIQYF. This chain joins TRBV5-1 and TRBJ2-4, with 10 positions matching TRBD1. The CDR3 covers 14 residues. The germline V gene has CDR1 SGHRS and CDR2 YFSETQ. Trimming cost V 0 bases and J 9 bases; bases outside gene matches: 3.

This clonotype has more than one count but fewer than ten. The rearrangement links TRBV7-2 to TRBJ2-3; 9 bases agree with TRBD1. This CDR3 is 11 amino acids long. Unmatched junction bases numbered 2, after V lost 5 bases and J lost 11 bases. Germline-derived CDR1 and CDR2 are SGHTA and FQGNSA. CDR3 sequence (DNA): TGTGCCAGCAGCACAGGGGGCGGGCAGTATTTT. Its protein is CASSTGGGQYF. Based on the CDR3 plus reference TRBV7-2 and TRBJ2-3, the full variable domain is GAGVSQSPSNKVTEKGKDVELRCDPISGHTALYWYRQSLGQGLEFLIYFQGNSAPDKSGLPSDRFSAERTGGSVSTLTIQRTQQEDSAVYLCASSTGGGQYFGPGTRLTVL.

As for this clonotype: Mismatch with germline at one junction end may stem from a read error. The chain links TRBV7-2 to TRBJ2-5; 10 bases align to TRBD2. The CDR3 is made up of 12 amino acids. Germline assignment: CDR1 SGHTA and CDR2 FQGNSA. Here the CDR3 reads CASSFEREGLHF. The CDR3 nucleotides read TGTGCCAGCAGCTTTGAGCGGGAGGGCCTGCACTTC.

This clonotype was seen more than once but under ten times. The chain recombines TRBV19 with TRBJ1-2, with a possible D match to TRBD1 (6 bases). CDR1 is LNHDA, CDR2 SQIVND, per germline (reference sequence). The CDR3 runs to 14 residues. Trimming removed 5 bases from V and 3 bases from J, with 13 bases in between. The DNA for the CDR3 is TGTGCCAGTAGTCTGCAGGGGCTGGACTATGGCTACACCTTC. Protein: CASSLQGLDYGYTF.

This clonotype was recorded a few times. This rearrangement joins TRBV29-1 to TRBJ2-3; D remains unclear. The CDR3 runs to 12 residues. V lost 6 bases and J 6 bases, leaving 13 bases between the germline ends. Germline CDR1 and CDR2: SQVTM and ANQGSEA. Here the CDR3 DNA reads TGCAGCGTGAGGCCCAGCAGCGATACGCAGTATTTT. Encoded protein: CSVRPSSDTQYF.

This clonotype has a handful of counts. The rearrangement uses TRBV20-1 and TRBJ2-1; 9 positions match TRBD1. The CDR3 length is 15 residues. V lost 5 bases and J lost 2; bases outside the gene matches: 7. Germline CDR1 DFQATT, CDR2 SNEGSKA (reference sequence). The DNA of the CDR3 is TGCAGTGCTGGAGGGGGACAGGGTGCCTACAATGAGCAGTTCTTC. It yields the protein CSAGGGQGAYNEQFF.

The rearrangement uses TRBV5-1 and TRBJ2-2; 11 nucleotides match TRBD1. V was pared by 0 bases and J by 7 bases, with 5 bases of the junction left unmatched. Germline V gene lookup returns CDR1 SGHRS and CDR2 YFSETQ. The CDR3 is 16 amino acids. The CDR3 is CASSLAEDRGHGELFF. CDR3 in DNA: TGCGCCAGCAGCTTGGCCGAGGACAGGGGGCACGGGGAGCTGTTTTTT.

The gene calls are TRBV6-5 and TRBJ1-1; D gene uncertain. The CDR3 covers 13 residues. Trimming pared 8 bases from V and 0 bases from J, leaving 10 bases between. CDR1 MNHEY and CDR2 SVGAGI come from the germline V gene. CDR3 amino acids: CASARTVNTEAFF. The CDR3 bases are TGTGCCAGCGCCAGGACGGTGAACACTGAAGCTTTCTTT.

This chain joins TRBV7-2 and TRBJ2-3, with D perhaps TRBD2 (5 bases). Germline V gene lookup returns CDR1 SGHTA and CDR2 FQGNSA. The CDR3 runs 13 residues. V was trimmed by 8 bases and J by 4 bases, leaving 13 bases between them. CDR3 amino acids: CASLRTGADTQYF. Written as DNA, the CDR3 is TGTGCCAGCCTTCGGACTGGGGCAGATACGCAGTATTTT.

Ten or more counts support this clonotype. This sequence joins TRBV10-3 and TRBJ2-2; D unresolved. V lost 0 bases, J lost 5 bases, and 7 bases lay in between. CDR3 length: 14 residues. Germline values: CDR1 ENHRY, CDR2 SYGVKD. In nucleotides, the CDR3 is TGTGCCATCAGTGAGTCGACTCGGACCGGGGAGCTGTTTTTT. Protein product: CAISESTRTGELFF.

CDR3 sequence reads: CASSGQPGQAVTRNNSPLHF. In nucleotides, the CDR3 is TGTGCCAGCAGCGGCCAACCGGGACAGGCGGTAACAAGGAATAATTCACCCCTCCACTTT. This chain connects TRBV14 to TRBJ1-6; TRBD1 aligns across 8 bases. The V segment lost 5 bases and the J segment 5 bases; nucleotides outside the gene matches: 20. The CDR3 extends over 20 amino acids. Per the germline V gene, CDR1 is SGHDN and CDR2 is FVKESK.

This clonotype turned up a few times. The rearrangement links TRBV25-1 to TRBJ2-3, with D perhaps matching TRBD2 (5 bases). V was trimmed by 7 bases and J by 4 bases, leaving 21 bases between them. CDR1 is MGHDK, CDR2 SYGVNS, per germline. The CDR3 is 16 residues long. CDR3 residues: CASTMNPMARADTQYF. The CDR3 coding sequence is TGTGCCAGCACCATGAACCCAATGGCGAGGGCAGATACGCAGTATTTT.

The table lists this clonotype with a count of one. The chain joins TRBV4-2 to TRBJ2-1, with TRBD2 identical over 14 bases. CDR1 LGHNA and CDR2 YNFKEQ come from the germline V gene. The CDR3 spans 18 residues. The trim removed 3 bases at V and 4 bases at J, leaving 8 bases unmatched. For the CDR3, the DNA is TGTGCCAGCAGCCAGGGACTAGCGGGGGCCGAACTTTACAATGAGCAGTTCTTC. This gives the protein CASSQGLAGAELYNEQFF.

In its sample, this clonotype was seen a few times. This chain connects TRBV4-1 to TRBJ2-3; D gene uncertain. The germline V gene has CDR1 MGHRA and CDR2 YSYEKL. This CDR3 has 14 amino acids. V was pared by 1 base and J by 2 bases, with 7 bases between. CDR3 sequence (DNA): TGCGCCAGCAGCCAAGTTCAGGACACAGATACGCAGTATTTT. This translates into CASSQVQDTDTQYF.

This chain joins TRBV5-6 and TRBJ2-5; D may be TRBD2 (6 bases). Germline V lookup: CDR1 SGHDT, CDR2 YYEEEE. The CDR3 length is 14 residues. Trimming left V 4 bases short and J 5 bases short, with 15 bases between. CDR3 nucleotides: TGTGCCAGCAGCGGACGCGGGGTAGGGGAGACCCAGTACTTC. This codes for CASSGRGVGETQYF.

There are a few counts of this clonotype. The chain joins TRBV12-3 or TRBV12-4 to TRBJ2-3; D not certain. Trimming took 2 bases from V and 7 from J, leaving 10 bases between them. The length of the CDR3 is 13 residues. This CDR3 reads CASSLRMGYTQYF. The CDR3 DNA is TGTGCCAGCAGTTTACGGATGGGGTATACGCAGTATTTT.

This clonotype was recorded a few times. This chain links TRBV12-5 with TRBJ1-1; possibly TRBD1 for D (6 bases). The CDR3 contains 16 residues. Germline CDR1 is LGHNT and CDR2 is FRNRAP. V lost 0 bases and J lost 5, with 16 bases in between. Here the CDR3 reads CASGLVLGARGTEAFF. The CDR3 bases are TGTGCTAGTGGTTTGGTACTGGGGGCGAGGGGTACTGAAGCTTTCTTT.

This clonotype appeared a few times. The gene calls are TRBV10-3 and TRBJ2-2; D may correspond to TRBD1 or TRBD2 (5 bases each). The CDR3 extends over 15 amino acids. Germline V lookup: CDR1 ENHRY, CDR2 SYGVKD. V was trimmed by 3 bases and J by 2 bases, leaving 10 bases between them. The CDR3 region has the DNA TGTGCCATCAGTGACGGTGGGACCAACACCGGGGAGCTGTTTTTT. It translates to CAISDGGTNTGELFF.

This clonotype was counted a few times. The chain recombines TRBV7-9 with TRBJ1-1; unclear D gene. The V gene's germline CDR1 is SEHNR and CDR2 FQNEAQ (reference sequence). This CDR3 spans 15 amino acids. Trimming pared 1 base from V and 1 base from J, leaving 10 bases between. The DNA for the CDR3 is TGTGCCAGCAGCTTAGGGGAATGGTGGAACACTGAAGCTTTCTTT. Translating gives CASSLGEWWNTEAFF.

Note on this clonotype: Possible read error: a much larger clone is one base away. The CDR3 spells CASSFDTDTQYF. In DNA form, the CDR3 reads TGTGCCAGCAGCTTCGACACAGATACGCAGTATTTT. J is TRBJ2-3 and V is TRBV7-2; D is undetermined. From germline, CDR1 is SGHTA and CDR2 FQGNSA. CDR3 length: 12 residues. Between the trimmed V and J ends, which lost 3 bases and 2 bases, there was a span of 3 bases.

There are a few counts of this clonotype. The chain links TRBV4-2 to TRBJ2-2; 13 bases line up with TRBD2. J gave up 7 bases and V 0 bases, and 5 bases lay outside the gene matches. From germline, CDR1 is LGHNA and CDR2 YNFKEQ. The length of the CDR3 is 17 residues. The CDR3 spells CASSQDTSGGAGGELFF. The CDR3, as DNA: TGTGCCAGCAGCCAAGATACTAGCGGGGGGGCCGGCGGGGAGCTGTTTTTT.